The clone carrying this T cell receptor beta chain has at least ten counts. Investigators amplified TCR beta CDR3 regions from RNA transcripts. First-round RT-PCR used HTBI primers; second-round multiplex PCR followed. Each CDR3 protein is one row after TCRdb ran MiXCR on the multiplex PCR reads. The table shows over 500,000 distinct CDR3 sequences, with 22% occurring only once. The sample comes from a study of Graves' ophthalmopathy and Graves' hyperthyroidism. This CDR3 contains 15 residues. The V end was cut by 3 bases, the J end by 0 bases, with 9 bases between. The germline gives CDR1 PRHDT, CDR2 FYEKMQ (reference sequence).

The chain carries TRBV13 and TRBJ1-3; D gene ambiguous. The TCR originated in a woman between 18 and 29 years old with stable Graves' hyperthyroidism. Some clones in this sample may be carry-over from other donors' samples. The sequenced sample consisted of peripheral blood. The CDR3 DNA reads TGTGCCAGCAGCTTGGACTCAAGCTCTGGAAACACCATATATTTT. Translating it yields CASSLDSSSGNTIYF.